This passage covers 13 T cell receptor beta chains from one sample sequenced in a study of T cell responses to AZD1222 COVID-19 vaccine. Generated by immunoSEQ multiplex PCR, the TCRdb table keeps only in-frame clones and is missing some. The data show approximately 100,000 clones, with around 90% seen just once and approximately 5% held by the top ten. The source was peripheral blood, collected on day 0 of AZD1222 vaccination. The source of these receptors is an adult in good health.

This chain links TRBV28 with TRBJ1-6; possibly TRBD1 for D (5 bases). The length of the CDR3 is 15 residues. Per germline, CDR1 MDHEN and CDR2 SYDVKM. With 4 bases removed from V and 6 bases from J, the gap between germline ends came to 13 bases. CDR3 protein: CASSSPTGTNSPLHF. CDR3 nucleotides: TGTGCCAGCAGTTCCCCGACCGGGACTAATTCACCCCTCCACTTT.

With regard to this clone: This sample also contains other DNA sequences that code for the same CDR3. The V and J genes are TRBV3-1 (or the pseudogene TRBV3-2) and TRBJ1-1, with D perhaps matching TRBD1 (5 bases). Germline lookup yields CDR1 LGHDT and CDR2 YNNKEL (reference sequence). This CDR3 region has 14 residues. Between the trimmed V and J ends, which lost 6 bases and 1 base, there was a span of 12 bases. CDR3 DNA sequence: TGTGCCAGCAGTCACGACAGACCGAACACTGAAGCTTTCTTT. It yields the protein CASSHDRPNTEAFF.

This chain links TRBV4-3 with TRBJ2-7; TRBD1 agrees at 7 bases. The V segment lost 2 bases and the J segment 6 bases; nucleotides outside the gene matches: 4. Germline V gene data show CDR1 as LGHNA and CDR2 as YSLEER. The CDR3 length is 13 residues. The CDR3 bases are TGCGCCAGCAGCCAACGTGACAGGGCCGAGCAGTACTTC. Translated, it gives CASSQRDRAEQYF.

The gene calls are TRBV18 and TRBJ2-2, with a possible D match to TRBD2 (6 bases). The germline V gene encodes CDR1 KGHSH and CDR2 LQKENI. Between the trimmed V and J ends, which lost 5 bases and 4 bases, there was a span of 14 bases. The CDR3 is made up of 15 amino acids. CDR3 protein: CASSARDSSTGELFF. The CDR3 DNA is TGTGCCAGCTCAGCCCGGGACTCAAGCACCGGGGAGCTGTTTTTT.

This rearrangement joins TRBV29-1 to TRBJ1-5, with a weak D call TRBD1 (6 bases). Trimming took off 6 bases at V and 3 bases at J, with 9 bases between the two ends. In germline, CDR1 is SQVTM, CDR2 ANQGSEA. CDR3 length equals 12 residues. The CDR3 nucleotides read TGCAGCGTAGGACAGCCCAATCAGCCCCAGCATTTT. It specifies CSVGQPNQPQHF. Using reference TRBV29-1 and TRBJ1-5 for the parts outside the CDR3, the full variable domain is SAVISQKPSRDICQRGTSLTIQCQVDSQVTMMFWYRQQPGQSLTLIATANQGSEATYESGFVIDKFPISRPNLTFSTLTVSNMSPEDSSIYLCSVGQPNQPQHFGDGTRLSIL.

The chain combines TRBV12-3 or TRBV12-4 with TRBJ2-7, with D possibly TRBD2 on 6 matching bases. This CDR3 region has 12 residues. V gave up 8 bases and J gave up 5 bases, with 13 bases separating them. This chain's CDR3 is CASRDSVHEQYF. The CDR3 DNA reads TGTGCCAGCCGGGACTCCGTCCACGAGCAGTACTTC.

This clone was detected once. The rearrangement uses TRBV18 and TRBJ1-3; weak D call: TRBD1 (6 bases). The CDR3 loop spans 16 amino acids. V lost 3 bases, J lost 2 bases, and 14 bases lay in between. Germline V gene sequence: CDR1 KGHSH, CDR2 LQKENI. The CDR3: CASSPPGVRTGNTIYF. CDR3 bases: TGTGCCAGCTCACCGCCAGGGGTTAGGACTGGAAACACCATATATTTT.

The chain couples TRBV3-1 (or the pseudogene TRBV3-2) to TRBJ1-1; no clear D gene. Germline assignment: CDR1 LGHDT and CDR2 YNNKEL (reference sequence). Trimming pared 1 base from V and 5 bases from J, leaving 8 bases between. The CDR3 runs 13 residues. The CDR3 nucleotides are TGTGCCAGCAGCCAAGTAGGTCAAACTGAAGCTTTCTTT. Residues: CASSQVGQTEAFF.

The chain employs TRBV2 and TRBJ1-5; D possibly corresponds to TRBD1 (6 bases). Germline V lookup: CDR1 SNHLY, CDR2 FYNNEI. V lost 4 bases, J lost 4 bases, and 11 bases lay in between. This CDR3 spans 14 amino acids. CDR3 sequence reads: CASSGGTQNQPQHF. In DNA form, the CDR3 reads TGTGCCAGCAGTGGCGGGACACAAAATCAGCCCCAGCATTTT.

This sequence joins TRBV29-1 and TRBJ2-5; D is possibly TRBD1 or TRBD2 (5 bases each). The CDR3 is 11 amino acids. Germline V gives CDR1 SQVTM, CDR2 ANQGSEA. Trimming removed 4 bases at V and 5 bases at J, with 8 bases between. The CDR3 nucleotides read TGCAGCGTTGCCGAGGGGGAGACCCAGTACTTC. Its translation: CSVAEGETQYF.

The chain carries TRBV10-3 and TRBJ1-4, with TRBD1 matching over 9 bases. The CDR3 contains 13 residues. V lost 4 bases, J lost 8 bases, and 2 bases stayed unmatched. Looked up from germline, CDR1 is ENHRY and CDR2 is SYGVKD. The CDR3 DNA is TGTGCCATCAGTGTCGGGACAGGGGAAAAACTGTTTTTT. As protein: CAISVGTGEKLFF.

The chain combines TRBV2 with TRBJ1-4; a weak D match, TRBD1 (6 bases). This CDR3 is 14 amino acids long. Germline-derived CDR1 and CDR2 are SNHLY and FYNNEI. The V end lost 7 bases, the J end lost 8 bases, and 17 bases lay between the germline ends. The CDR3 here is CASKPGGPGEKLFF. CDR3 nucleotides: TGTGCCAGCAAGCCCGGGGGGCCGGGAGAAAAACTGTTTTTT.

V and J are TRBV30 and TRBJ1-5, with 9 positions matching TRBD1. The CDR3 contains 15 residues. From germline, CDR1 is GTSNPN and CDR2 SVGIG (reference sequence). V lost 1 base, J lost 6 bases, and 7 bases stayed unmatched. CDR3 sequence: CAWSATGTGTQPQHF. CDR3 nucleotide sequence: TGTGCCTGGAGTGCCACCGGGACAGGGACTCAGCCCCAGCATTTT.